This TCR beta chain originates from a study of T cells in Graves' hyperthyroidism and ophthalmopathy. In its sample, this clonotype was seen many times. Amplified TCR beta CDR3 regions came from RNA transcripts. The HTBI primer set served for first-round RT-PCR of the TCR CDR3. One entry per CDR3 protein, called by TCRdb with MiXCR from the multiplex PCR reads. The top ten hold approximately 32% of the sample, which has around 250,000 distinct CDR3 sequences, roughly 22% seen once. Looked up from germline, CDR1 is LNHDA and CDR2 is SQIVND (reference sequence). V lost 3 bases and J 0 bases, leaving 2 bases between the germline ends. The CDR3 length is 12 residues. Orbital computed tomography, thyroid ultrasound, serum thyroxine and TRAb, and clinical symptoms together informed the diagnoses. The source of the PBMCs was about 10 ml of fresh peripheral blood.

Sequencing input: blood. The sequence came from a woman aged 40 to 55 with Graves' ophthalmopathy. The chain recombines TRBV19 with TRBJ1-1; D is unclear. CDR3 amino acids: CASSMLNTEAFF. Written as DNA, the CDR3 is TGTGCCAGTAGTATGCTGAACACTGAAGCTTTCTTT.